Below, 27 T cell receptor beta chains from the same sample are listed, as sequenced in a study of monozygotic twins with inflammatory bowel disease. TCRdb derives one entry per CDR3 protein from the 5' RACE reads, leaving out DNA. The sample table sets out 150,000 to 200,000 distinct CDR3 sequences. The sequenced material came from blood. These TCRs come from a human donor with ulcerative colitis or Crohn's disease, or a healthy co-twin of an affected twin (not recorded which).

The genes are TRBV12-3 or TRBV12-4 and TRBJ2-5; TCRdb returns TRBD2, unconfirmable since there is no DNA. The length of the CDR3 is 12 residues. The CDR3 sequence is CATGERRETQYF.

The chain employs TRBV19 and TRBJ2-2; the D gene TCRdb calls, TRBD1, cannot be checked with no DNA. Germline-derived CDR1 and CDR2 are LNHDA and SQIVND (reference sequence). The CDR3 length is 18 residues. The CDR3 sequence: CASKGRQGANTNTGELFF. Using reference TRBV19 and TRBJ2-2 for the parts outside the CDR3, the full variable domain is DGGITQSPKYLFRKEGQNVTLSCEQNLNHDAMYWYRQDPGQGLRLIYYSQIVNDFQKGDIAEGYSVSREKKESFPLTVTSAQKNPTAFYLCASKGRQGANTNTGELFFGEGSRLTVL.

The genes are TRBV7-2 and TRBJ2-5; TCRdb returns TRBD2, unconfirmable since there is no DNA. Germline CDR1 and CDR2: SGHTA and FQGNSA. The CDR3 has 14 amino acids. CDR3 protein: CASSFMGLGETQYF.

The rearrangement links TRBV29-1 to TRBJ2-7; TCRdb picks TRBD1, but there is no DNA to check that call. The CDR3 sequence is 18 residues long. The germline V gene has CDR1 SQVTM and CDR2 ANQGSEA. The CDR3 is CSVEDRGAYERDSYEQYF.

The chain employs TRBV29-1 and TRBJ2-7; TCRdb returns TRBD2, unconfirmable since there is no DNA. This CDR3 is 15 amino acids long. CDR1 and CDR2 (germline): SQVTM, ANQGSEA. CDR3 sequence: CSVGPRLAGFYEQYF.

The rearrangement uses TRBV23-1 and TRBJ2-1; TCRdb's D call of TRBD1 is untestable without DNA. TRBV23-1 is designated an ORF whose function remains uncertain. The CDR3 has 17 amino acids. CDR3 protein: CASSQAFNGKERNEQFF.

The chain has TRBV18 and TRBJ1-5. The CDR3 spans 12 residues. Germline-derived CDR1 and CDR2 are KGHSH and LQKENI. CDR3: CASSPGEGPRHF.

The chain combines TRBV10-3 with TRBJ2-1; TCRdb's D call of TRBD2 is untestable without DNA. The CDR3 runs 15 residues. Per the germline V gene, CDR1 is ENHRY and CDR2 is SYGVKD. The CDR3 loop is CAVSESSGIYNEQFF.

The chain has TRBV6-1 and TRBJ1-2; absent DNA, TCRdb's TRBD1 call cannot be checked. Germline V gene data show CDR1 as MNHNS and CDR2 as SASEGT. CDR3 length: 14 residues. CDR3 sequence reads: CASTFLGTHYGYTF.

The V call is TRBV12-3 or TRBV12-4, the J call TRBJ2-4; TCRdb reports TRBD2, a call that lacks DNA to check it against. CDR3 length equals 18 residues. The CDR3 loop is CASSLRFRTSGAKNIQYF.

This rearrangement joins TRBV5-6 to TRBJ2-3; with no DNA, the TCRdb D assignment of TRBD2 cannot be verified. The CDR3 is 14 residues long. Germline V gene data show CDR1 as SGHDT and CDR2 as YYEEEE. This CDR3 reads CACFRLAPRNTQYF.

The V and J genes are TRBV14 and TRBJ1-6; the TCRdb D gene call, TRBD1, has no DNA to confirm it. Germline V CDR1 and CDR2: SGHDN, FVKESK. This CDR3 comprises 14 residues. Here the CDR3 reads CASSRTGHNSPLHF.

The chain employs TRBV7-9 and TRBJ1-1. The germline V gene has CDR1 SEHNR and CDR2 FQNEAQ (reference sequence). The CDR3 runs 13 residues. CDR3 residues: CASSLRDNTEAFF.

J is TRBJ1-5 and V is TRBV19; the TCRdb D gene call, TRBD1, has no DNA to confirm it. Germline loops: CDR1 LNHDA, CDR2 SQIVND (reference sequence). CDR3 length equals 15 residues. The CDR3 sequence is CASMDRDPYSQPQHF.

V usage is TRBV6-5 and J usage is TRBJ2-2; TCRdb's D gene call, TRBD1, goes unchecked for lack of DNA. Per germline, CDR1 MNHEY and CDR2 SVGAGI. The CDR3 has 17 residues. CDR3 amino acids: CASSYPRVPGNTGELFF.

CDR3 sequence reads: CASSYGRAQGGNSPLHF. The chain joins TRBV12-3 or TRBV12-4 to TRBJ1-6; TCRdb names TRBD1, which stays unverified in the absence of DNA. This CDR3 contains 17 residues.

The gene calls are TRBV5-1 and TRBJ1-1; TCRdb returns TRBD1, unconfirmable since there is no DNA. The CDR3 extends over 13 amino acids. Looked up from germline, CDR1 is SGHRS and CDR2 is YFSETQ. The CDR3 loop reads CASTPDKNTEAFF.

The V call is TRBV18, the J call TRBJ1-2. The V gene's germline CDR1 is KGHSH and CDR2 LQKENI. CDR3 length: 14 amino acids. The CDR3 reads CASSPNSLDYGYTF.

The V gene is TRBV25-1, the J gene TRBJ2-7; checking the TCRdb D call of TRBD1 is not possible without DNA. There are 15 residues in the CDR3. The germline gives CDR1 MGHDK, CDR2 SYGVNS. CDR3 sequence: CASTLHGQGAGEQYF.

This chain links TRBV3-1 with TRBJ1-5; TCRdb calls TRBD1, which cannot be checked without DNA. The CDR3 is 15 residues long. Germline CDR1 and CDR2: LGHDT and YNNKEL (reference sequence). This CDR3 reads CASSDAGIGNQPQHF.

CDR3 loop: CAWSVRTDYGYTF. The chain uses TRBV30 and TRBJ1-2. CDR3 length: 13 residues. The germline V gene has CDR1 GTSNPN and CDR2 SVGIG (reference sequence).

CDR3 amino acids: CSARAEGHSYNEQFF. The chain uses TRBV20-1 and TRBJ2-1; TCRdb's D call, TRBD2, is unchecked because there is no DNA. The germline V gene encodes CDR1 DFQATT and CDR2 SNEGSKA (reference sequence). CDR3 length: 15 amino acids.

V is TRBV7-2 and J is TRBJ2-1; TCRdb names TRBD2, which stays unverified in the absence of DNA. The germline CDR1 and CDR2 sequences are SGHTA and FQGNSA. This CDR3 has 15 amino acids. CDR3 in amino acids: CASSLSSGSWNEQFF.

The V and J genes are TRBV7-9 and TRBJ1-1. The CDR3 covers 14 residues. Germline V gene sequence: CDR1 SEHNR, CDR2 FQNEAQ (reference sequence). The CDR3 reads CASSLETGRAEAFF.

This sequence joins TRBV5-1 and TRBJ2-3; as DNA is missing, the TRBD2 call by TCRdb cannot be tested. Per the germline V gene, CDR1 is SGHRS and CDR2 is YFSETQ. CDR3 length equals 16 residues. The CDR3 region is CASHGASGSTADTQYF.

The rearrangement links TRBV20-1 to TRBJ2-7; with no DNA, the TCRdb D assignment of TRBD1 cannot be verified. This CDR3 spans 12 amino acids. Germline CDR1 DFQATT, CDR2 SNEGSKA (reference sequence). CDR3 region: CSGGADSYEQYF.

The chain combines TRBV3-1 with TRBJ1-1; absent DNA, TCRdb's TRBD1 call cannot be checked. From germline, CDR1 is LGHDT and CDR2 YNNKEL (reference sequence). There are 15 residues in the CDR3. CDR3: CASSQDGRGNTEAFF.